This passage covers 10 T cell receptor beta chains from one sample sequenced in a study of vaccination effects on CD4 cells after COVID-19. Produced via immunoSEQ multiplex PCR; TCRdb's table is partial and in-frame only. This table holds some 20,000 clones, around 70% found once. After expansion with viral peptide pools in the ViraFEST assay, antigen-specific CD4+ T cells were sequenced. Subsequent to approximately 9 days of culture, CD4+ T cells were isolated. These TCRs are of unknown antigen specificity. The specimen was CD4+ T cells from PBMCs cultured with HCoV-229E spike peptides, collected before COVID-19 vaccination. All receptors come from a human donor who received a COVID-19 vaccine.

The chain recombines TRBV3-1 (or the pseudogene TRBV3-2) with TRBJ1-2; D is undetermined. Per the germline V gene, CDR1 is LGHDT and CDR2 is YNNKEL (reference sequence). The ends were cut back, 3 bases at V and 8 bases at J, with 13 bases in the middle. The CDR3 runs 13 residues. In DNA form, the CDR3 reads TGTGCCAGCAGCCAGCCCGGGGATAGGGGCTACACCTTC. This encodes CASSQPGDRGYTF.

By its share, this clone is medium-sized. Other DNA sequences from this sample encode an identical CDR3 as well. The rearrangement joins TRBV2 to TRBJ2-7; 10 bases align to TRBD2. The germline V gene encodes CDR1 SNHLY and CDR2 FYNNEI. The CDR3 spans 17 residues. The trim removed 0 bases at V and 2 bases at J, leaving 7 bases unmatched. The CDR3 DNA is TGTGCCAGCAGTGAAGCGTCGACTAGCGGGTTGGCCTACGAGCAGTACTTC. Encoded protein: CASSEASTSGLAYEQYF.

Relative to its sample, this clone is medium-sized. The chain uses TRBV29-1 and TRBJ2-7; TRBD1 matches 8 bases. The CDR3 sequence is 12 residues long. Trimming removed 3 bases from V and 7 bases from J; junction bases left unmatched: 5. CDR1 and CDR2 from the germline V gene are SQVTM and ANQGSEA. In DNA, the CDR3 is TGCAGCGTTGACAGGACAGGGAATGAGCAGTACTTC. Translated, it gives CSVDRTGNEQYF.

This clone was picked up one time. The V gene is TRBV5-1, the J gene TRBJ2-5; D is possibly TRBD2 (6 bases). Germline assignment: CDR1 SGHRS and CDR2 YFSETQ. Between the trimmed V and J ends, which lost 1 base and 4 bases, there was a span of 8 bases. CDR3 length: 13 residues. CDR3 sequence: CASSLMGGETQYF. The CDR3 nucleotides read TGCGCCAGCAGCTTGATGGGGGGAGAGACCCAGTACTTC.

The CDR3 nucleotides are TGCGCCAGCAGCTTGGTCCCACCGGGACAGGGGACGGAGGAAAAACTGTTTTTT. Its protein product is CASSLVPPGQGTEEKLFF. The chain links TRBV5-1 to TRBJ1-4; 10 bases are shared with TRBD1. J lost 8 bases, V lost 0 bases, and 13 bases had no gene match. CDR1 SGHRS and CDR2 YFSETQ come from the germline V gene. The length of the CDR3 is 18 residues.

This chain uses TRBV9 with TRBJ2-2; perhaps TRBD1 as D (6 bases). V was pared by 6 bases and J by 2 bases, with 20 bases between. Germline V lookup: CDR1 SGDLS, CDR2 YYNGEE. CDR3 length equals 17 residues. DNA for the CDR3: TGTGCCAGCAACAACTACAGGGACACAATAAACACCGGGGAGCTGTTTTTT. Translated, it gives CASNNYRDTINTGELFF.

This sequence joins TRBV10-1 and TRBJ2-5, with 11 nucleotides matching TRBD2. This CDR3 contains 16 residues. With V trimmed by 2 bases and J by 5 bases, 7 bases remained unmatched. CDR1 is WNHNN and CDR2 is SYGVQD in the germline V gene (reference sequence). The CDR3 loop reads CASSEPLAGGPETQYF. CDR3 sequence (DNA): TGCGCCAGCAGTGAGCCCCTAGCGGGAGGACCGGAGACCCAGTACTTC.

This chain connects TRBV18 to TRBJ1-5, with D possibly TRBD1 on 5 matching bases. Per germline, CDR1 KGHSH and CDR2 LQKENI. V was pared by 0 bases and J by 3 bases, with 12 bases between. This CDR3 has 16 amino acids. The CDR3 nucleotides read TGTGCCAGCTCACCACCGGGCAGGGCATTCAATCAGCCCCAGCATTTT. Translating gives CASSPPGRAFNQPQHF.

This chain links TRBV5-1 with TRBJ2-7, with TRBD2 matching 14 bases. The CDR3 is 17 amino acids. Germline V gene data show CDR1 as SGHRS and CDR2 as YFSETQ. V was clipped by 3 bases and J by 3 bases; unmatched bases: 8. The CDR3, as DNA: TGCGCCAGCAGCTCCGGGACTAGCGGGAGTTCGGGCTACGAGCAGTACTTC. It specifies CASSSGTSGSSGYEQYF.

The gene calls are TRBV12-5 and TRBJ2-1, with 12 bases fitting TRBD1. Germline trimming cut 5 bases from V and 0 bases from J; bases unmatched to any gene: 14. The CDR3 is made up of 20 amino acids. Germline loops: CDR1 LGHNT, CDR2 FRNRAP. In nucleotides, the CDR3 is TGTGCTAGTGGTACCTCGGCCGGGACAGGGGGCCGTGGCTCCTACAATGAGCAGTTCTTC. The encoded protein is CASGTSAGTGGRGSYNEQFF.